Each of the 27 T cell receptor beta chains below was sequenced from the same sample in a study of T cells in Graves' hyperthyroidism and ophthalmopathy. RNA transcripts provided the source from which TCR beta CDR3 regions were amplified. A first-round RT-PCR of the TCR CDR3 used the HTBI primer set. TCRdb itself ran the multiplex PCR reads through MiXCR, one entry per CDR3 protein. Of over 450,000 distinct CDR3 sequences listed, 13% to 15% are singletons. Sequencing was done on a sample of blood. All receptors derive from a woman aged 18-29 years with Graves' hyperthyroidism.

This chain links TRBV27 with TRBJ1-5, with 8 positions matching TRBD1. CDR3 length equals 15 residues. CDR1 is MNHEY and CDR2 is SMNVEV in the germline V gene (reference sequence). The trim removed 6 bases at V and 1 base at J, leaving 5 bases unmatched. CDR3 nucleotide sequence: TGTGCCAGCAGCCGACGGACAGGGAGCAATCAGCCCCAGCATTTT. Protein sequence: CASSRRTGSNQPQHF.

J is TRBJ2-7 and V is TRBV4-1; the match to TRBD1 covers 9 bases. This CDR3 spans 14 amino acids. Germline assignment: CDR1 MGHRA and CDR2 YSYEKL. V gave up 4 bases and J gave up 8 bases; unmatched junction bases: 9. The CDR3 DNA sequence: TGCGCCAGCAGCCCGGACAGGGGACCTACGAAGCAGTACTTC. Protein: CASSPDRGPTKQYF.

This clonotype was counted at least ten times. The chain combines TRBV15 with TRBJ1-2, with unresolved D. The CDR3 has 15 amino acids. In germline, CDR1 is LNHNV, CDR2 YYDKDF (reference sequence). V dropped 0 bases and J dropped 2 bases, with 10 bases sitting between them. CDR3 amino acids: CATSRDGNPNYGYTF. CDR3 in DNA: TGTGCCACCAGCAGAGATGGCAACCCGAACTATGGCTACACCTTC.

In its sample, this clonotype was seen many times. CDR3 region: CAISDRQETQYF. The CDR3 DNA reads TGTGCCATCAGTGACAGACAAGAGACCCAGTACTTC. The genes are TRBV10-3 and TRBJ2-5; D gene uncertain. V lost 3 bases to trimming and J lost 2 bases, with 4 bases between them. The CDR3 covers 12 residues. Germline-derived CDR1 and CDR2 are ENHRY and SYGVKD.

Many counts were recorded for this clonotype. The chain uses TRBV12-3 or TRBV12-4 and TRBJ2-7; D may match TRBD1 or TRBD2 (5 bases each). The length of the CDR3 is 14 residues. V lost 4 bases to trimming and J lost 2 bases, with 12 bases between them. The CDR3 spells CASSSGAGPYEQYF. Written as DNA, the CDR3 is TGTGCCAGCAGTTCCGGGGCAGGTCCCTACGAGCAGTACTTC.

This clonotype was counted many times. J is TRBJ2-1 and V is TRBV2; the match to TRBD2 covers 8 bases. In germline, CDR1 is SNHLY, CDR2 FYNNEI. The CDR3 is 15 residues long. The V segment lost 6 bases and the J segment 8 bases; nucleotides outside the gene matches: 12. The DNA for the CDR3 is TGTGCCAGCAGGGGACTAGAGTTCAGAGGCTATGAGCAGTTCTTC. Translation: CASRGLEFRGYEQFF.

In this sample, this clonotype turned up many times. The gene calls are TRBV2 and TRBJ2-5, with D unresolved. V was shortened by 5 bases and J by 2 bases, with 6 bases between the two germline ends. Germline V lookup: CDR1 SNHLY, CDR2 FYNNEI. This CDR3 comprises 12 residues. CDR3 nucleotides: TGTGCCAGCAGTAAACAACAAGAGACCCAGTACTTC. Translated, it gives CASSKQQETQYF.

In this sample, this clonotype turned up a few times. The chain employs TRBV20-1 and TRBJ1-2; D is undetermined. Trimming took 0 bases from V and 0 from J, leaving 5 bases between them. This CDR3 is 13 amino acids long. Germline V gene sequence: CDR1 DFQATT, CDR2 SNEGSKA (reference sequence). The CDR3 DNA is TGCAGTGCTAGAGACGGAGCTAACTATGGCTACACCTTC. Its protein product is CSARDGANYGYTF.

The chain links TRBV28 to TRBJ1-1; D might be TRBD1 (5 bases). This CDR3 comprises 14 residues. V was shortened by 7 bases and J by 4 bases, with 16 bases between the two germline ends. Germline V lookup: CDR1 MDHEN, CDR2 SYDVKM. The CDR3 region is CASTEGSRGTEAFF. The CDR3 DNA sequence: TGTGCCAGCACAGAGGGGTCTAGGGGCACTGAAGCTTTCTTT.

In its sample, this clonotype was seen many times. This sequence joins TRBV4-1 and TRBJ2-3; 8 bases agree with TRBD1. In germline, CDR1 is MGHRA, CDR2 YSYEKL. The CDR3 is 18 residues long. J lost 2 bases, V lost 2 bases, and 12 bases had no gene match. The CDR3 bases are TGCGCCAGCAGCCAACTGACAGGGGCCCTCAACCCCACAGATACGCAGTATTTT. Amino acid sequence: CASSQLTGALNPTDTQYF.

In its sample, this clonotype was seen many times. This chain links TRBV27 with TRBJ2-2, with D perhaps TRBD2 (7 bases). The V end was cut by 7 bases, the J end by 6 bases, with 15 bases between. CDR1 and CDR2 (germline): MNHEY, SMNVEV (reference sequence). This CDR3 contains 14 residues. CDR3 in DNA: TGTGCCAGCATGTCGGGGGGCGTCGCCGGGGAGCTGTTTTTT. It specifies CASMSGGVAGELFF.

Remarks on this clonotype: Because the CDR3's place on the DNA is in doubt, the DNA is left out and the CDR3 is given as listed by TCRdb. This sequence joins TRBV6-5 and TRBJ2-1. Germline V gene data show CDR1 as MNHEY and CDR2 as SVGAGI. From its first to its last residue, the CDR3 has 17 amino acids. This CDR3 is CASSSSYGRSSYNEQFF.

Ten or more counts support this clonotype. The rearrangement uses TRBV5-1 and TRBJ2-3, with TRBD1 identical over 12 bases. This CDR3 contains 16 residues. The ends lost 4 bases at V and 2 bases at J; junction bases unmatched: 5. The germline gives CDR1 SGHRS, CDR2 YFSETQ. CDR3 sequence (DNA): TGCGCCAGCAGCGGGGGACAGGGGGCTGACACAGATACGCAGTATTTT. It yields the protein CASSGGQGADTDTQYF.

This clonotype was recorded many times. The chain recombines TRBV7-6 with TRBJ2-7; no firm D call. CDR1 is SGHVS, CDR2 FNYEAQ, per germline. Trimming removed 2 bases at V and 2 bases at J, with 13 bases between. The CDR3 spans 15 residues. The CDR3, as DNA: TGTGCCAGCAGCTTAAGCCACGGGCGGACCTACGAGCAGTACTTC. Translation gives CASSLSHGRTYEQYF.

As to this clonotype: This could be a read error, since a much larger clone is one nucleotide away. V usage is TRBV3-1 and J usage is TRBJ1-2, with TRBD1 identical over 7 bases. The CDR3 runs to 13 residues. Germline V CDR1 and CDR2: LGHDT, YNNKEL (reference sequence). The CDR3 sequence is CASSQDRNYGCTF. The CDR3 DNA sequence: TGTGCCAGCAGCCAGGACAGGAACTATGGCTGCACCTTC.

This clonotype was detected a few times. The chain combines TRBV6-1 with TRBJ1-1, with 11 bases that match TRBD1. The CDR3 totals 13 residues. Unmatched junction bases numbered 9, after V lost 7 bases and J lost 11 bases. The germline CDR1 and CDR2 sequences are MNHNS and SASEGT. CDR3 nucleotides: TGTGCCAGCAAAATAGGACAGGGGGCAGGGGCTTTCTTT. Translation gives CASKIGQGAGAFF.

At least ten counts were recorded for this clonotype. V gene TRBV12-3 or TRBV12-4 combines with J gene TRBJ2-1; 10 bases are shared with TRBD2. This CDR3 has 17 residues. With 2 bases clipped from V and 4 bases from J, the junction kept 8 bases outside the gene matches. The chain's CDR3 is CASSLNTAGGPYNEQFF. The CDR3 DNA sequence: TGTGCCAGCAGTTTAAATACAGCGGGAGGGCCTTACAATGAGCAGTTCTTC.

This clonotype was seen at least ten times. V is TRBV19 and J is TRBJ1-1, with 8 bases that match TRBD1. The length of the CDR3 is 18 residues. Per germline, CDR1 LNHDA and CDR2 SQIVND (reference sequence). Losses at the gene ends were 1 base for V and 3 bases for J; bases not matched to a gene: 13. Written as DNA, the CDR3 is TGTGCCAGTAGTATAGGCAGGGGGCGAGTGGTCCCAGACACTGAAGCTTTCTTT. This translates into CASSIGRGRVVPDTEAFF.

The chain recombines TRBV13 with TRBJ2-4; TRBD2 matches at 8 bases. V was clipped by 6 bases and J by 8 bases; unmatched bases: 15. The CDR3 sequence is 16 residues long. Germline loops: CDR1 PRHDT, CDR2 FYEKMQ (reference sequence). The CDR3: CASRYQRAGGGDIQYF. The CDR3 DNA is TGTGCCAGCAGATATCAGCGGGCGGGAGGAGGGGACATTCAGTACTTC.

This clonotype has ten or more counts. In DNA form, the CDR3 reads TGTGCCACCAGCAGAGATCGGACTAGCGGGATATACAATGAGCAGTTCTTC. Translating gives CATSRDRTSGIYNEQFF. The V gene is TRBV15, the J gene TRBJ2-1, with 12 bases that match TRBD2. The V gene's germline CDR1 is LNHNV and CDR2 YYDKDF (reference sequence). The CDR3 spans 17 residues. With V trimmed by 0 bases and J by 4 bases, 4 bases remained unmatched.

CDR3 sequence reads: CASSLYDSTGELFF. As DNA, the CDR3 is TGTGCCAGCAGCTTATACGACAGCACCGGGGAGCTGTTTTTT. The chain uses TRBV9 and TRBJ2-2, with D maybe TRBD1 (5 bases). The CDR3 extends over 14 amino acids. With 4 bases removed from V and 4 bases from J, the gap between germline ends came to 11 bases. Per germline, CDR1 SGDLS and CDR2 YYNGEE.

The chain couples TRBV6-1 to TRBJ1-2, with D possibly TRBD1 on 5 matching bases. Per the germline V gene, CDR1 is MNHNS and CDR2 is SASEGT. The V end was cut by 6 bases, the J end by 4 bases, with 18 bases between. The CDR3 covers 15 residues. The CDR3 reads CASSPSLKGPYGYTF. The CDR3 bases are TGTGCCAGCAGCCCTAGTCTCAAGGGACCCTATGGCTACACCTTC.

Ten or more counts support this clonotype. The chain links TRBV27 to TRBJ2-1; D is possibly TRBD1 or TRBD2 (5 bases each). The V and J ends lost 6 bases and 1 base respectively, with 19 bases between them. Looked up from germline, CDR1 is MNHEY and CDR2 is SMNVEV (reference sequence). The CDR3 is made up of 17 amino acids. The CDR3 is CASRILTGTPSYNEQFF. In DNA form, the CDR3 reads TGTGCCAGCAGGATCCTGACCGGGACCCCATCCTACAATGAGCAGTTCTTC.

This clonotype was counted a single time. The chain uses TRBV4-1 and TRBJ2-7; 9 nucleotides align to TRBD2. The trim removed 4 bases at V and 4 bases at J, leaving 11 bases unmatched. Germline V gene data show CDR1 as MGHRA and CDR2 as YSYEKL. The CDR3 loop spans 16 amino acids. As DNA, the CDR3 is TGCGCCAGCAGCCCCTTTACCGGGACTAGCAGATACGAGCAGTACTTC. It codes for CASSPFTGTSRYEQYF.

This clonotype appeared a few times. The chain uses TRBV5-5 and TRBJ1-2; no reliable D call. CDR1 SGHKS and CDR2 YYEKEE come from the germline V gene (reference sequence). V was pared by 2 bases and J by 7 bases, with 18 bases between. There are 15 residues in the CDR3. The CDR3 coding sequence is TGTGCCAGCAGCTTCGATGCCGGTACTGACCGTGGCTACACCTTC. It encodes CASSFDAGTDRGYTF.

This clonotype was seen ten or more times. This chain connects TRBV20-1 to TRBJ2-3; D uncertain. The CDR3 loop spans 13 amino acids. Germline V lookup: CDR1 DFQATT, CDR2 SNEGSKA (reference sequence). Between the trimmed V and J ends, which lost 3 bases and 2 bases, there was a span of 9 bases. The CDR3 sequence is CSASLGNTDTQYF. The CDR3 bases are TGCAGTGCTAGCCTAGGGAACACAGATACGCAGTATTTT.

This clonotype has just a few counts. This rearrangement joins TRBV19 to TRBJ2-3; D unresolved. This CDR3 is built from 13 residues. CDR1 LNHDA and CDR2 SQIVND come from the germline V gene (reference sequence). V was cut by 4 bases and J by 1 base, with 6 bases left in between. CDR3 protein: CASSTTGTDTQYF. The CDR3 nucleotides are TGTGCCAGTAGTACCACAGGCACAGATACGCAGTATTTT.